This entry lists 24 T cell receptor beta chains sequenced from one sample in a study of shared clonotypes between healthy human individuals (dated by TCRdb to 2020 to 2021). The library was produced with the immunoSEQ multiplex PCR assay. Sourced from immuneACCESS, this table was stored by TCRdb with only in-frame sequences that have V and J called. A share of the clones is absent; for the studies checked, an unresolved V gene accounts for under half, and the remainder has no known explanation. A total of around 2.5 million clones appear in this sample, roughly 93% of them only once. The ten largest account for 0.36% of the sample. What was sequenced was naive CD4+ T cells from PBMCs. According to the study, the label for this sample's cell subset or site signals: CD45RA+ positively selected. The receptors shown here come from a man in his late teens or twenties in good health. Some clones in this sample may be carry-over from other donors' samples.

This rearrangement joins TRBV6-4 to TRBJ2-3; perhaps TRBD2 as D (6 bases). Trimming pared 3 bases from V and 8 bases from J, leaving 15 bases between. CDR3 length: 14 amino acids. The germline V gene has CDR1 MRHNA and CDR2 SNTAGT. CDR3 amino acids: CASSEVFQAGTQYF. The CDR3 DNA sequence: TGTGCCAGCAGTGAGGTGTTCCAAGCGGGTACGCAGTATTTT.

The rearrangement links TRBV10-3 to TRBJ1-5, with TRBD1 matching 9 bases. Germline-derived CDR1 and CDR2 are ENHRY and SYGVKD. The CDR3 sequence is 17 residues long. V was pared by 4 bases and J by 5 bases, with 12 bases of the junction left unmatched. CDR3 residues: CAISGFRVGDRDQPQHF. CDR3 nucleotide sequence: TGTGCCATCAGTGGGTTTCGGGTCGGGGACAGGGATCAGCCCCAGCATTTT.

For this clone: The sample contains more than one DNA sequence encoding this CDR3. The chain couples TRBV28 to TRBJ1-1, with TRBD1 matching 7 bases. The CDR3 covers 12 residues. V was pared by 7 bases and J by 10 bases, with 9 bases of the junction left unmatched. Germline V gives CDR1 MDHEN, CDR2 SYDVKM. Here the CDR3 reads CASTPRGGRAFF. CDR3 nucleotide sequence: TGTGCCAGCACCCCCAGGGGGGGGAGAGCTTTCTTT.

J is TRBJ1-1 and V is TRBV7-9; 9 bases fit TRBD1. Looked up from germline, CDR1 is SEHNR and CDR2 is FQNEAQ (reference sequence). Trimming took 5 bases from V and 4 from J; bases not matched to a gene: 5. CDR3 length: 14 residues. CDR3 amino acids: CASSLLQGATEAFF. In DNA form, the CDR3 reads TGTGCCAGCAGCCTCCTACAGGGGGCCACTGAAGCTTTCTTT.

The V call is TRBV6-1, the J call TRBJ2-3; D possibly matches TRBD1 or TRBD2 (5 bases each). Deletions cut 11 bases from V and 1 base from J, with 16 bases between. There are 14 residues in the CDR3. Looked up from germline, CDR1 is MNHNS and CDR2 is SASEGT. CDR3 DNA: TGTGCCGCAGAGGGGATATACGGCACAGATACGCAGTATTTT. Its translation: CAAEGIYGTDTQYF.

The rearrangement links TRBV6-1 to TRBJ2-2; D not certain. The CDR3 sequence is 15 residues long. Germline V gives CDR1 MNHNS, CDR2 SASEGT. V lost 2 bases, J lost 6 bases, and 13 bases lay in between. CDR3 in amino acids: CASSEQGSVPGELFF. Here the CDR3 DNA reads TGTGCCAGCAGTGAACAAGGCTCGGTCCCCGGGGAGCTGTTTTTT.

The chain is built from TRBV18 and TRBJ2-3; the match to TRBD2 covers 9 bases. V shed 2 bases and J 3 bases; nucleotides not matched to a gene: 3. The CDR3 loop spans 15 amino acids. CDR1 is KGHSH, CDR2 LQKENI, per germline. CDR3 DNA: TGTGCCAGCTCACCAGCGGGAGGGCGGACAGATACGCAGTATTTT. It specifies CASSPAGGRTDTQYF.

V usage is TRBV2 and J usage is TRBJ2-3; 9 bases line up with TRBD2. The V segment lost 4 bases and the J segment 1 base; nucleotides outside the gene matches: 0. The CDR3 is 14 amino acids. Germline CDR1 SNHLY, CDR2 FYNNEI. The CDR3 here is CASSASGGTDTQYF. The CDR3 DNA reads as TGTGCCAGCAGTGCTAGCGGGGGCACAGATACGCAGTATTTT.

This chain uses TRBV9 with TRBJ2-1; 7 bases map to TRBD2. This CDR3 region has 18 residues. J lost 1 base, V lost 0 bases, and 10 bases had no gene match. Germline CDR1 and CDR2: SGDLS and YYNGEE. The CDR3 protein is CASSVAGNSGPSYNEQFF. CDR3 coding DNA: TGTGCCAGCAGCGTAGCCGGTAATAGCGGGCCTTCCTACAATGAGCAGTTCTTC.

The chain joins TRBV19 to TRBJ1-2; D gene unclear. Trimming took 3 bases from V and 2 from J, leaving 4 bases between them. Germline V lookup: CDR1 LNHDA, CDR2 SQIVND (reference sequence). The CDR3 loop spans 12 amino acids. CDR3 in amino acids: CASSMPNYGYTF. The CDR3 DNA reads TGTGCCAGTAGTATGCCCAACTATGGCTACACCTTC. The full variable domain, its missing parts supplied by reference TRBV19 and TRBJ1-2, is DGGITQSPKYLFRKEGQNVTLSCEQNLNHDAMYWYRQDPGQGLRLIYYSQIVNDFQKGDIAEGYSVSREKKESFPLTVTSAQKNPTAFYLCASSMPNYGYTFGSGTRLTVV.

V is TRBV10-3 and J is TRBJ1-5; 12 nucleotides match TRBD1. V dropped 3 bases and J dropped 6; count of bases not matched to a gene: 9. This CDR3 region has 17 residues. The germline V gene encodes CDR1 ENHRY and CDR2 SYGVKD. The CDR3 spells CAISESPGTGGGQPQHF. The CDR3 bases are TGTGCCATCAGTGAAAGTCCCGGGACAGGGGGCGGTCAGCCCCAGCATTTT.

This clone was observed a handful of times. The chain couples TRBV2 to TRBJ1-2, with D unclear. CDR3 length: 13 amino acids. Germline V CDR1 and CDR2: SNHLY, FYNNEI. Between the trimmed V and J ends, which lost 2 bases and 4 bases, there was a span of 8 bases. The CDR3 region is CASSEIGAYGYTF. As DNA, the CDR3 is TGTGCCAGCAGTGAAATAGGTGCCTATGGCTACACCTTC. The full variable domain, its missing parts supplied by reference TRBV2 and TRBJ1-2, is EPEVTQTPSHQVTQMGQEVILRCVPISNHLYFYWYRQILGQKVEFLVSFYNNEISEKSEIFDDQFSVERPDGSNFTLKIRSTKLEDSAMYFCASSEIGAYGYTFGSGTRLTVV.

Only one count was recorded for this clone. The chain carries TRBV10-1 and TRBJ2-5; TRBD1 matches at 9 bases. V was pared by 4 bases and J by 2 bases, with 20 bases of the junction left unmatched. The CDR3 totals 20 residues. Germline V gives CDR1 WNHNN, CDR2 SYGVQD (reference sequence). CDR3 loop: CASSAQGEVGGQGRQETQYF. The CDR3, as DNA: TGCGCCAGCAGTGCGCAGGGGGAAGTAGGGGGACAGGGCCGTCAAGAGACCCAGTACTTC.

The chain is built from TRBV9 and TRBJ2-1, with 7 bases identical to TRBD1. The germline V gene has CDR1 SGDLS and CDR2 YYNGEE. Trimming took 0 bases from V and 3 from J; bases not matched to a gene: 6. This CDR3 spans 16 amino acids. CDR3 coding DNA: TGTGCCAGCAGCGTAGACATCCAGGGGGACTACAATGAGCAGTTCTTC. It codes for CASSVDIQGDYNEQFF.

The rearrangement uses TRBV6-6 and TRBJ2-3; the D is unclear. The length of the CDR3 is 13 residues. Trimming shortened V by 2 bases and J by 4 bases, and 7 bases separated the two germline ends. Germline V CDR1 and CDR2: MNHNY, SVGAGI (reference sequence). CDR3 DNA sequence: TGTGCCAGCAGTTACAGGGAAGCAGATACGCAGTATTTT. Translation: CASSYREADTQYF.

The V and J genes are TRBV4-3 and TRBJ2-5; no reliable D call. V shed 0 bases and J shed 4 bases, with 12 bases lying between them. Per the germline V gene, CDR1 is LGHNA and CDR2 is YSLEER. This CDR3 contains 15 residues. CDR3 region: CASSQEPPPGETQYF. The CDR3 bases are TGCGCCAGCAGCCAAGAGCCCCCCCCTGGAGAGACCCAGTACTTC.

As to this clone: This sample includes further DNA sequences coding for the same CDR3. This rearrangement joins TRBV5-1 to TRBJ2-5; the match to TRBD1 covers 10 bases. V shed 3 bases, J shed 5 bases, and the junction held 4 bases outside the gene matches. The CDR3 runs to 14 residues. CDR1 SGHRS and CDR2 YFSETQ come from the germline V gene. Here the CDR3 reads CASSSGTGEETQYF. The CDR3 bases are TGCGCCAGCAGCTCCGGGACAGGGGAGGAGACCCAGTACTTC.

For the CDR3, the DNA is TGTGCCAGCAGTTTAATGGCCAGGGAGAACACTGAAGCTTTCTTT. The encoded protein is CASSLMARENTEAFF. V usage is TRBV28 and J usage is TRBJ1-1; D perhaps matches TRBD1 (5 bases). The CDR3 runs to 15 residues. Germline values: CDR1 MDHEN, CDR2 SYDVKM. Trimming stripped 2 bases from V and 1 base from J, with 11 bases between.

The V call is TRBV4-3, the J call TRBJ1-4, with D hard to call. Trimming took off 0 bases at V and 4 bases at J, with 9 bases between the two ends. Germline V gene lookup returns CDR1 LGHNA and CDR2 YSLEER. The CDR3 consists of 15 residues. CDR3 sequence reads: CASSQESGFNEKLFF. The CDR3 nucleotides read TGCGCCAGCAGCCAAGAATCGGGGTTTAATGAAAAACTGTTTTTT.

The chain employs TRBV28 and TRBJ1-6; D not certain. V was shortened by 2 bases and J by 0 bases, with 11 bases between the two germline ends. Germline V CDR1 and CDR2: MDHEN, SYDVKM. This CDR3 spans 17 amino acids. The CDR3: CASSLVRGSSYNSPLHF. CDR3 nucleotide sequence: TGTGCCAGCAGTTTAGTGCGGGGTAGCTCCTATAATTCACCCCTCCACTTT.

The chain uses TRBV7-3 and TRBJ2-3; no clear D gene. Trimming stripped 5 bases from V and 2 bases from J, with 8 bases between. Germline V lookup: CDR1 SGHTA, CDR2 FQGTGA. The CDR3 spans 13 residues. This CDR3 is CASSTRNTDTQYF. CDR3 bases: TGTGCCAGCAGCACCCGGAACACAGATACGCAGTATTTT.

V is TRBV7-2 and J is TRBJ1-2; tentative D call: TRBD1 (6 bases). The length of the CDR3 is 12 residues. In germline, CDR1 is SGHTA, CDR2 FQGNSA. V dropped 5 bases and J dropped 5 bases, with 9 bases sitting between them. The CDR3 nucleotides read TGTGCCAGCAGCCGGACAGAGTATGGCTACACCTTC. As protein: CASSRTEYGYTF.

This rearrangement joins TRBV19 to TRBJ2-7; D is uncertain. The V end was cut by 6 bases, the J end by 2 bases, with 14 bases between. Per the germline V gene, CDR1 is LNHDA and CDR2 is SQIVND (reference sequence). This CDR3 is built from 14 residues. The CDR3 nucleotides are TGTGCCAGTAGACCCTCAGGCACTACCTACGAGCAGTACTTC. It specifies CASRPSGTTYEQYF.

V usage is TRBV29-1 and J usage is TRBJ2-7, with D perhaps matching TRBD1 or TRBD2 (5 bases each). Trimming removed 4 bases from V and 3 bases from J, with 13 bases in between. In germline, CDR1 is SQVTM, CDR2 ANQGSEA. This CDR3 comprises 13 residues. CDR3 protein: CSVGGWDGYEQYF. Written as DNA, the CDR3 is TGCAGCGTTGGAGGGTGGGACGGCTACGAGCAGTACTTC.